The following is a TCR beta chain sequence with its context. Its specificity is unknown. These data originate in a study of blood T cells in healthy people across ages. This CDR3 has 13 amino acids. Trimming pared 0 bases from V and 14 bases from J, leaving 15 bases between. CDR1 and CDR2 from the germline V gene are LGHDT and YNNKEL (reference sequence). General study findings and limits: Estimated diversity that came from one million T cells was considered an underestimate.

Per sample, extraction of total RNA gave at least 5.5 micrograms in every case. Alongside a J-beta primer mix, a sample-barcoded 5' primer served in a second PCR lasting about 7 to 12 cycles. MiXCR, run by TCRdb on the 5' RACE reads, gives a single entry per CDR3 protein. The table shows 650,000 to 950,000 distinct CDR3 sequences, with around 45% occurring only once. The clonotype comes from a man aged 55 to 70 in good health. The chain combines TRBV3-1 with TRBJ2-3; D remains ambiguous. The sample comprised blood. The DNA of the CDR3 is TGTGCCAGCAGCCAAGATGGACGATTGTACTGGTATTTT. Translating it yields CASSQDGRLYWYF.